Shown below are 8 T cell receptor beta chains from a single sample sequenced in a study of shared clonotypes between healthy human individuals. The table came from immunoSEQ multiplex PCR; TCRdb's copy has only in-frame clones and leaves some out. The sample lists about 2.3 million clones, 90% to 95% occurring once. Sequenced: naive CD4+ T cells from PBMCs. This sample's subset: CD45RA+ positively selected. The source is a man in his late teens or twenties in good health. Some clones in this sample may be carry-over from other donors' samples.

This clone was counted a single time. The CDR3 region is CASSIGLAGYNEQFF. In nucleotides, the CDR3 is TGCGCCAGCAGCATCGGACTAGCGGGATACAATGAGCAGTTCTTC. The chain combines TRBV5-1 with TRBJ2-1; 12 bases agree with TRBD2. This CDR3 comprises 15 residues. J gave up 4 bases and V 4 bases, and 3 bases lay outside the gene matches. In germline, CDR1 is SGHRS, CDR2 YFSETQ.

As for this clone: Within the sample, other DNA sequences also encode this same CDR3. The rearrangement joins TRBV2 to TRBJ1-1, with 11 bases aligning to TRBD1. Germline V lookup: CDR1 SNHLY, CDR2 FYNNEI. The J segment lost 4 bases and the V segment lost 6 bases, leaving 4 bases of the junction unmatched. CDR3 length: 14 residues. DNA of the CDR3: TGTGCCAGCAGGAGGACAGGGGGCGGCACTGAAGCTTTCTTT. This codes for CASRRTGGGTEAFF.

Points on this clone: At one end, the junction sequence differs from germline, possibly due to a read error. The rearrangement uses TRBV4-3 and TRBJ1-2; weak D call: TRBD1 (5 bases). Germline assignment: CDR1 LGHNA and CDR2 YSLEER. There are 16 residues in the CDR3. CDR3 coding DNA: TGCGCCAGCAGCCAAGACGCCCTAGGGGCCCTCTCTGGCTATACCTTC. Protein sequence: CASSQDALGALSGYTF.

This sequence joins TRBV7-2 and TRBJ2-1, with 7 positions matching TRBD1. With 1 base clipped from V and 8 bases from J, the junction kept 5 bases outside the gene matches. CDR1 is SGHTA and CDR2 is FQGNSA in the germline V gene. The CDR3 is 14 residues long. DNA for the CDR3: TGTGCCAGCAGCTTAGACAGGGGCAGGGATGAGCAGTTCTTC. It specifies CASSLDRGRDEQFF.

This clone was recorded once. This specimen includes other DNA sequences encoding the same CDR3. The rearrangement uses TRBV7-9 and TRBJ2-3; 14 nucleotides match TRBD2. Germline V lookup: CDR1 SEHNR, CDR2 FQNEAQ (reference sequence). V was clipped by 5 bases and J by 4 bases; unmatched bases: 5. The CDR3 contains 16 residues. The CDR3 loop reads CASSPGLAGVSDTQYF. The CDR3 DNA follows: TGTGCCAGCAGCCCGGGACTAGCGGGAGTTTCAGATACGCAGTATTTT.

Comment on this clone: Other DNA sequences in this specimen translate into the identical CDR3. The chain uses TRBV5-1 and TRBJ1-1, with D hard to call. The V end was cut by 5 bases, the J end by 1 base, with 3 bases between. Germline V CDR1 and CDR2: SGHRS, YFSETQ. The CDR3 extends over 11 amino acids. The CDR3 is CASRGNTEAFF. The CDR3 region has the DNA TGCGCCAGCAGGGGGAACACTGAAGCTTTCTTT.

The chain carries TRBV30 and TRBJ2-7; D is unclear. Germline values: CDR1 GTSNPN, CDR2 SVGIG (reference sequence). CDR3 length: 11 residues. Trimming took 3 bases from V and 7 from J, leaving 10 bases between them. As DNA, the CDR3 is TGTGCCTGGAGGGCGTCACGGGAGCAGTACTTC. Its protein is CAWRASREQYF.

This sequence joins TRBV6-6 and TRBJ2-7; 10 bases align to TRBD1. The CDR3 extends over 13 amino acids. Germline CDR1 is MNHNY and CDR2 is SVGAGI (reference sequence). Trimming cost V 6 bases and J 4 bases; bases outside gene matches: 3. The CDR3 DNA sequence: TGTGCCAGCAGACTGGGACAGGGGTACGAGCAGTACTTC. Protein product: CASRLGQGYEQYF.